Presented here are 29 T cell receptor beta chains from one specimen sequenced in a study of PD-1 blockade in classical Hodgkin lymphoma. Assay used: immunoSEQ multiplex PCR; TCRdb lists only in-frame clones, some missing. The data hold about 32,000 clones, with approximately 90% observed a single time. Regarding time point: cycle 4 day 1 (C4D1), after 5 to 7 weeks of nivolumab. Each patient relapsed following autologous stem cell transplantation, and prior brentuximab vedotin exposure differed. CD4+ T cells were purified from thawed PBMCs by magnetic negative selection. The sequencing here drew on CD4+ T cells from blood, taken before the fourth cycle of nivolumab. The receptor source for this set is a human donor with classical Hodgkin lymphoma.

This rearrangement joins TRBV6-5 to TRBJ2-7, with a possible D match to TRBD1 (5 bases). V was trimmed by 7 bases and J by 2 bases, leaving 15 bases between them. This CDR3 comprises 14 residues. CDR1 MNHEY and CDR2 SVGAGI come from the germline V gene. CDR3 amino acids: CASNSARVTYEQYF. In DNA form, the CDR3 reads TGTGCCAGCAACTCAGCCAGGGTAACCTACGAGCAGTACTTC.

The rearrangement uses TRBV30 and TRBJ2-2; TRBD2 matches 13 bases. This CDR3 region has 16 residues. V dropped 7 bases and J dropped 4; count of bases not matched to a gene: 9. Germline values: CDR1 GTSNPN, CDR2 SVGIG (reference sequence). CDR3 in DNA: TGTGCCTCGTGGACTAGCGGGAGATCGGCCACCGGGGAGCTGTTTTTT. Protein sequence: CASWTSGRSATGELFF.

The CDR3 loop reads CSVEDRQGRYF. The CDR3 region has the DNA TGCAGCGTTGAAGATAGGCAGGGACGATACTTC. The chain is built from TRBV29-1 and TRBJ2-5, with D possibly being TRBD1 or TRBD2 (5 bases each). Trimming shortened V by 0 bases and J by 14 bases, and 13 bases separated the two germline ends. The CDR3 loop spans 11 amino acids. Germline V CDR1 and CDR2: SQVTM, ANQGSEA.

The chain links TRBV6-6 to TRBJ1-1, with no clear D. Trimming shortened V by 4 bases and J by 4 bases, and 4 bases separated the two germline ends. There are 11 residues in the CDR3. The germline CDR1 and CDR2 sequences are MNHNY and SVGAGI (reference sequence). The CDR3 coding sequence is TGTGCCAGCAGTTCTGGCACTGAAGCTTTCTTT. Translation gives CASSSGTEAFF.

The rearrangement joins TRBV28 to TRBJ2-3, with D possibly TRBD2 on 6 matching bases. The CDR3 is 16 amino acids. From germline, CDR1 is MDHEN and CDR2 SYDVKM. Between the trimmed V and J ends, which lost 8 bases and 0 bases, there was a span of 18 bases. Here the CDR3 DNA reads TGTGCCAGCCCTCCCGCCGGGAGTCCTAGCACAGATACGCAGTATTTT. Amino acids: CASPPAGSPSTDTQYF.

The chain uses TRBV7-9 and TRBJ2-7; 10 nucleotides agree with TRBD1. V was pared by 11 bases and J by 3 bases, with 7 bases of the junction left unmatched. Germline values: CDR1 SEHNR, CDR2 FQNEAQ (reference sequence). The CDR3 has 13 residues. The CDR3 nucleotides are TGTGCCGCGGCCGGGGACAGGGGCTACGAGCAGTACTTC. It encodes CAAAGDRGYEQYF.

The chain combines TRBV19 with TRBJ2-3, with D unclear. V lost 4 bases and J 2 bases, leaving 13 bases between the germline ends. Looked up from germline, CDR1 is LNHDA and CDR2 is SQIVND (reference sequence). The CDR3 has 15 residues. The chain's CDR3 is CASSTFWADTDTQYF. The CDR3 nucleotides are TGTGCCAGTAGTACTTTTTGGGCGGACACAGATACGCAGTATTTT. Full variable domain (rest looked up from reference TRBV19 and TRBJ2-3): DGGITQSPKYLFRKEGQNVTLSCEQNLNHDAMYWYRQDPGQGLRLIYYSQIVNDFQKGDIAEGYSVSREKKESFPLTVTSAQKNPTAFYLCASSTFWADTDTQYFGPGTRLTVL.

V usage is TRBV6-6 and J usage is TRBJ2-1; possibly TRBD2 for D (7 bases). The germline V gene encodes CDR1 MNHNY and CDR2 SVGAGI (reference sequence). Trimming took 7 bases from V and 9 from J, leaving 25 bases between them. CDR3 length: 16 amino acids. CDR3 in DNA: TGTGCCAGCAAACCACCGTTGGGGGGGGCTGCGACTGAGCAGTTCTTC. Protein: CASKPPLGGAATEQFF.

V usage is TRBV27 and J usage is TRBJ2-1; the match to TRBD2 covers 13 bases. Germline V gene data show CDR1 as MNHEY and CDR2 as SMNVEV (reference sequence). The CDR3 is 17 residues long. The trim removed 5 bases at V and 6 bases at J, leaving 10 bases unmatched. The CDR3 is CASSHLRTSGRRNEQFF. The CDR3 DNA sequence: TGTGCCAGCAGTCACCTTCGGACTAGCGGGAGACGCAATGAGCAGTTCTTC.

The CDR3 sequence is CASSYWGQGSEKLFF. In DNA form, the CDR3 reads TGTGCCAGCAGTTATTGGGGCCAGGGGAGTGAAAAACTGTTTTTT. The chain is built from TRBV6-5 and TRBJ1-4, with D possibly matching TRBD1 (6 bases). CDR3 length: 15 residues. Trimming left V 3 bases short and J 7 bases short, with 15 bases between. Germline V CDR1 and CDR2: MNHEY, SVGAGI.

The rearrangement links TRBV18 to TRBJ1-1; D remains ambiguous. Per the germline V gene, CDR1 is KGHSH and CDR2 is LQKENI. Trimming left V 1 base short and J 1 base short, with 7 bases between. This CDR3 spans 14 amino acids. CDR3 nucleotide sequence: TGTGCCAGCTCACCACTCTTAGGGAACACTGAAGCTTTCTTT. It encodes CASSPLLGNTEAFF. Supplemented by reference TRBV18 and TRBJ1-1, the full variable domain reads NAGVMQNPRHLVRRRGQEARLRCSPMKGHSHVYWYRQLPEEGLKFMVYLQKENIIDESGMPKERFSAEFPKEGPSILRIQQVVRGDSAAYFCASSPLLGNTEAFFGQGTRLTVV.

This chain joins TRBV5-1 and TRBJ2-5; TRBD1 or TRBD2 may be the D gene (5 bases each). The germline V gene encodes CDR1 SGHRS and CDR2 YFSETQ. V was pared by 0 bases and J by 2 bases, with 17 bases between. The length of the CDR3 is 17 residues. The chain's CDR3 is CASSLGGVAPTQETQYF. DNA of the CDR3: TGCGCCAGCAGCTTGGGAGGGGTGGCACCCACTCAAGAGACCCAGTACTTC.

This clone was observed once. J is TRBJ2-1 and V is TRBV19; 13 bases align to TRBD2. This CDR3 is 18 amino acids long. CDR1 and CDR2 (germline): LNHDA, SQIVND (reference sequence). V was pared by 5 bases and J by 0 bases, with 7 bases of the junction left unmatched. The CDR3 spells CASSVLAGGVSSYNEQFF. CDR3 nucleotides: TGTGCCAGTAGTGTACTAGCGGGAGGGGTAAGCTCCTACAATGAGCAGTTCTTC.

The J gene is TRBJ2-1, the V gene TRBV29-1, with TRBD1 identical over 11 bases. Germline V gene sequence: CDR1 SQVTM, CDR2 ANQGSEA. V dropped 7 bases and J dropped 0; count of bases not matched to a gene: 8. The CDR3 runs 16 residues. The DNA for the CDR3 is TGCAGCGCCTCAGGGGGGACAGGGGGCTCCTACAATGAGCAGTTCTTC. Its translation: CSASGGTGGSYNEQFF.

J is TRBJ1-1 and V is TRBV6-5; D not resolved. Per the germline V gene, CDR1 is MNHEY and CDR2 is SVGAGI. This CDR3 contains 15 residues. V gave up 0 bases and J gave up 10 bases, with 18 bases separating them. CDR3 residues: CASSYSNSPWSGAFF. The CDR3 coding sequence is TGTGCCAGCAGTTACTCGAACAGTCCCTGGTCGGGAGCTTTCTTT.

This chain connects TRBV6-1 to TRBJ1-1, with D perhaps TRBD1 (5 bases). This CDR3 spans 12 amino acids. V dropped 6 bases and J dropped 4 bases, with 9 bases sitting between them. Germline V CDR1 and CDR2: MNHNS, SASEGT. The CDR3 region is CASRRGITEAFF. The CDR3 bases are TGTGCCAGCAGAAGGGGTATCACTGAAGCTTTCTTT.

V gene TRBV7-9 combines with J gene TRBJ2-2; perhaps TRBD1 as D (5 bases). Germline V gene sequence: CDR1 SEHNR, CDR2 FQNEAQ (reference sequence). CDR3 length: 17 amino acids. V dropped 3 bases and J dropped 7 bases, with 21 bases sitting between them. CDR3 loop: CASSFSKSGAMDGELFF. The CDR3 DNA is TGTGCCAGCAGCTTCTCTAAGAGTGGGGCTATGGACGGGGAGCTGTTTTTT.

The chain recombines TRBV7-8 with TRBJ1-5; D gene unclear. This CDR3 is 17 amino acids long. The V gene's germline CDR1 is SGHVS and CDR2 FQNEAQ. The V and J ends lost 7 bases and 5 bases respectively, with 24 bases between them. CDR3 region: CASTALRQFGPYQPQHF. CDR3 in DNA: TGTGCCAGCACCGCCCTCCGTCAATTCGGTCCCTATCAGCCCCAGCATTTT.

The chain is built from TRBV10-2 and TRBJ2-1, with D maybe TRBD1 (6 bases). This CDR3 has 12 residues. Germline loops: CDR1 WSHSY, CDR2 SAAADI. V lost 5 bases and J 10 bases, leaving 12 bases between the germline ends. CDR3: CASSPRDTEQFF. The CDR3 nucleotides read TGCGCCAGCAGTCCCCGGGACACCGAGCAGTTCTTC.

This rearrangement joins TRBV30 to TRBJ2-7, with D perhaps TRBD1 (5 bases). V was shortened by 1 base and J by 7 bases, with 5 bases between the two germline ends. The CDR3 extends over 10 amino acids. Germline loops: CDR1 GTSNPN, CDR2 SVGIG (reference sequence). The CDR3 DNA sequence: TGTGCCTGGAGTGAGGGGGAGCAGTACTTC. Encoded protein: CAWSEGEQYF.

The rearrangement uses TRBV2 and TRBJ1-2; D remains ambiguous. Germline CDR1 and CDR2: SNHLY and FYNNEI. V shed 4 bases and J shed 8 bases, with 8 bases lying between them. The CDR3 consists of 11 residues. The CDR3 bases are TGTGCCAGCAGTGTATCATCGGGCTACACCTTC. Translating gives CASSVSSGYTF.

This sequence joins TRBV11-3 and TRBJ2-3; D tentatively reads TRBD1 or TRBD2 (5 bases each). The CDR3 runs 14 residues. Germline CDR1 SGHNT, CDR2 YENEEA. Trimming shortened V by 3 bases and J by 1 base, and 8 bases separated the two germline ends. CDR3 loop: CASSLGRGTDTQYF. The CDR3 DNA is TGTGCCAGCAGCTTGGGACGGGGCACAGATACGCAGTATTTT.

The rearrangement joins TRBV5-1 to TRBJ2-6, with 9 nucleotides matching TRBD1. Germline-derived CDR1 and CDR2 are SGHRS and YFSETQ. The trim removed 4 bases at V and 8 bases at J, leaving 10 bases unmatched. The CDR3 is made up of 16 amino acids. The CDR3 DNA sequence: TGCGCCAGCAGCCCGGCACCGGGACAGGGCACCAACGTCCTGACTTTC. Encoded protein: CASSPAPGQGTNVLTF. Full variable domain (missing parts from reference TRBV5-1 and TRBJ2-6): KAGVTQTPRYLIKTRGQQVTLSCSPISGHRSVSWYQQTPGQGLQFLFEYFSETQRNKGNFPGRFSGRQFSNSRSEMNVSTLELGDSALYLCASSPAPGQGTNVLTFGAGSRLTVL.

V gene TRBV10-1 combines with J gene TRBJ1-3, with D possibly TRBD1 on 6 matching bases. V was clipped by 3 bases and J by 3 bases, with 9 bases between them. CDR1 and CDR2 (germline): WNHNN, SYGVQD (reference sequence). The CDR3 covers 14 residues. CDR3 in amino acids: CASSDRGGGNTIYF. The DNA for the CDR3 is TGCGCCAGCAGTGACAGGGGCGGTGGAAACACCATATATTTT.

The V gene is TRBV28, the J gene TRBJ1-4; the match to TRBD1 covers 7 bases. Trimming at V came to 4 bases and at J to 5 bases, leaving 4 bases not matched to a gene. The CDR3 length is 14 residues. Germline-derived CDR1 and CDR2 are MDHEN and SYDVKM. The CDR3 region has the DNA TGTGCCAGCAGTTCAGACAGGGTGAATGAAAAACTGTTTTTT. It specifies CASSSDRVNEKLFF.

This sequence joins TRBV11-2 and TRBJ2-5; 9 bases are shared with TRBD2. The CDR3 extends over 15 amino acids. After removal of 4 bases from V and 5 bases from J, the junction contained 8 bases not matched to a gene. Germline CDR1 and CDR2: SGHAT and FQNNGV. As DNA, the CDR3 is TGTGCCAGCAGCTCAGTAGCGGGAGTGGTGGAGACCCAGTACTTC. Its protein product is CASSSVAGVVETQYF. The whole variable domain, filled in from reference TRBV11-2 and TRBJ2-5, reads EAGVAQSPRYKIIEKRQSVAFWCNPISGHATLYWYQQILGQGPKLLIQFQNNGVVDDSQLPKDRFSAERLKGVDSTLKIQPAKLEDSAVYLCASSSVAGVVETQYFGPGTRLLVL.

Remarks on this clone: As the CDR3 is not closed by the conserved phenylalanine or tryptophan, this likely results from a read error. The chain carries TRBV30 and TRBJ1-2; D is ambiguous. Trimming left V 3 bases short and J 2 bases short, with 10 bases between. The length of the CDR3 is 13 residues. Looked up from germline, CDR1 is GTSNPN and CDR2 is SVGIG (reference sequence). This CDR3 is CAWSLSMNYGYTL. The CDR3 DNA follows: TGTGCCTGGAGCTTATCAATGAACTATGGCTACACCCTC.

The CDR3 sequence is CASSLGGTSGGNEQFF. The CDR3 region has the DNA TGTGCCAGCAGCTTGGGAGGGACTAGCGGTGGCAATGAGCAGTTCTTC. This sequence joins TRBV5-6 and TRBJ2-1; 11 bases agree with TRBD2. With 0 bases clipped from V and 6 bases from J, the junction kept 5 bases outside the gene matches. The germline CDR1 and CDR2 sequences are SGHDT and YYEEEE. The CDR3 has 16 residues.

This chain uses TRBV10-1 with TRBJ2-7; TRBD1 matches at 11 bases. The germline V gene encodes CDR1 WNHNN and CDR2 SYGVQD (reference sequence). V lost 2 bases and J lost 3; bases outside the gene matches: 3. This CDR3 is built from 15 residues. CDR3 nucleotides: TGCGCCAGCAGTGAGGGACAGGGGGCAAGCTACGAGCAGTACTTC. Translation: CASSEGQGASYEQYF.